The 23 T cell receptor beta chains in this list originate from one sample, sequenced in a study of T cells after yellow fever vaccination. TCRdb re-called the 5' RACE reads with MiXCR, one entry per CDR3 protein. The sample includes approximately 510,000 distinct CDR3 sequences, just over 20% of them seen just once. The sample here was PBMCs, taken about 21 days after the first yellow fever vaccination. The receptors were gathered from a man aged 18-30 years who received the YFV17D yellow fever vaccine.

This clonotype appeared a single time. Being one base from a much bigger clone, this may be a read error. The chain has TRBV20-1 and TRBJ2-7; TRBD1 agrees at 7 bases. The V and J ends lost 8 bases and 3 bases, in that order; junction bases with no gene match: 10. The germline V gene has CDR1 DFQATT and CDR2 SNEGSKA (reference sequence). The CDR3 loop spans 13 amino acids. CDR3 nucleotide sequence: TGCAGTTCTCCCAGGGGGACGAACTACGAGCAGTACTTC. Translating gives CSSPRGTNYEQYF.

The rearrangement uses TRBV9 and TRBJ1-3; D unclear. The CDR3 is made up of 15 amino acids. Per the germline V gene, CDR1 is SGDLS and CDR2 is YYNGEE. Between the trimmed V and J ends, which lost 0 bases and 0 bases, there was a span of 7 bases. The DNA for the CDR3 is TGTGCCAGCAGCGTAGACAACTACTCTGGAAACACCATATATTTT. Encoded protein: CASSVDNYSGNTIYF. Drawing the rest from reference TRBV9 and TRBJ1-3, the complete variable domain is DSGVTQTPKHLITATGQRVTLRCSPRSGDLSVYWYQQSLDQGLQFLIQYYNGEERAKGNILERFSAQQFPDLHSELNLSSLELGDSALYFCASSVDNYSGNTIYFGEGSWLTVV.

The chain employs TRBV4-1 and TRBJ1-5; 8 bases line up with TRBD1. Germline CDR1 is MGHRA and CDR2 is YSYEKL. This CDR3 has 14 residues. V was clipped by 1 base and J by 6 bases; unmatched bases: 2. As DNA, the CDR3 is TGCGCCAGCAGCCAAGCCAGGGGGCTTCAGCCCCAGCATTTT. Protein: CASSQARGLQPQHF.

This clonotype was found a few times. The CDR3 protein is CASSFQATEYGYTF. DNA of the CDR3: TGTGCCAGCAGCTTTCAAGCGACAGAATATGGCTACACCTTC. V gene TRBV7-2 combines with J gene TRBJ1-2; possible D gene TRBD1, 5 bases. V lost 3 bases and J 5 bases, leaving 13 bases between the germline ends. This CDR3 is 14 amino acids long. Germline V CDR1 and CDR2: SGHTA, FQGNSA. Full variable domain (missing parts from reference TRBV7-2 and TRBJ1-2): GAGVSQSPSNKVTEKGKDVELRCDPISGHTALYWYRQSLGQGLEFLIYFQGNSAPDKSGLPSDRFSAERTGGSVSTLTIQRTQQEDSAVYLCASSFQATEYGYTFGSGTRLTVV.

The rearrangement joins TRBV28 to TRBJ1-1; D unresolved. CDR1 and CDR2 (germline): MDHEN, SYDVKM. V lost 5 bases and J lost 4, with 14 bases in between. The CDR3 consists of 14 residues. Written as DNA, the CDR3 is TGTGCCAGCAGTCCGACCCTAAGCGGCACTGAAGCTTTCTTT. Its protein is CASSPTLSGTEAFF.

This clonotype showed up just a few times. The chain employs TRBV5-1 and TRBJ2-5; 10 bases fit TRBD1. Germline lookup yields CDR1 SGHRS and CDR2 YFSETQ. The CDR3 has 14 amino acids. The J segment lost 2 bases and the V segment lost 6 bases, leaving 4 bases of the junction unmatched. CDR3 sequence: CASTDRGPQETQYF. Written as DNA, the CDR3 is TGCGCCAGCACAGACAGGGGGCCGCAAGAGACCCAGTACTTC.

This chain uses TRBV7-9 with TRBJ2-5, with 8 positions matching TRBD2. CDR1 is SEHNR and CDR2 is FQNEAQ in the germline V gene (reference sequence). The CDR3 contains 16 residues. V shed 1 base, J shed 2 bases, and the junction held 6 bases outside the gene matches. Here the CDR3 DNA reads TGTGCCAGCAGCTTAGGCGGGGGGCCCGGTCAAGAGACCCAGTACTTC. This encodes CASSLGGGPGQETQYF.

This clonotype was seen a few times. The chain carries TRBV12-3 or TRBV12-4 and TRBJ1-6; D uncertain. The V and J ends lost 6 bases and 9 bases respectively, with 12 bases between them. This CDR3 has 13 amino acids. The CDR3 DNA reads TGTGCCAGCAGATTCACCGTTGGTTCACCCCTCCACTTT. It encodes CASRFTVGSPLHF.

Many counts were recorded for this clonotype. CDR3 coding DNA: TGCGCCAGCAGCCAAGAAAGGAGACGGGGAGCCACCGGGGAGCTGTTTTTT. It encodes CASSQERRRGATGELFF. The genes are TRBV4-3 and TRBJ2-2; maybe TRBD2 (5 bases). With 0 bases removed from V and 4 bases from J, the gap between germline ends came to 15 bases. The CDR3 length is 17 residues. CDR1 is LGHNA and CDR2 is YSLEER in the germline V gene.

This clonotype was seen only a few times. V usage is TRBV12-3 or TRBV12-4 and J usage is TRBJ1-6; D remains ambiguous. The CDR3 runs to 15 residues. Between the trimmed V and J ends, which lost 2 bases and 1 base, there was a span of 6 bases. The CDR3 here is CASSLFGSYNSPLHF. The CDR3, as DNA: TGTGCCAGCAGTTTATTCGGATCCTATAATTCACCCCTCCACTTT.

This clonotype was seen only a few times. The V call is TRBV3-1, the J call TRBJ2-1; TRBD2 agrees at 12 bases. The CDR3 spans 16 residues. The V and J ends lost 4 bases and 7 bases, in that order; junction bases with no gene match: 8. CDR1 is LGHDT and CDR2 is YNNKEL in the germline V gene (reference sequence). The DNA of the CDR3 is TGTGCCAGCAGCCTCCTACTAGCGGGGGGTTCGAATGAGCAGTTCTTC. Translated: CASSLLLAGGSNEQFF.

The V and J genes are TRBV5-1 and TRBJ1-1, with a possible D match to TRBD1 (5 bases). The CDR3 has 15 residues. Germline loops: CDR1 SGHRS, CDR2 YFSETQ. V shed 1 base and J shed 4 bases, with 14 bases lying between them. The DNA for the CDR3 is TGCGCCAGCAGCTTGTCGGGGCTTCGGATCACTGAAGCTTTCTTT. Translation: CASSLSGLRITEAFF.

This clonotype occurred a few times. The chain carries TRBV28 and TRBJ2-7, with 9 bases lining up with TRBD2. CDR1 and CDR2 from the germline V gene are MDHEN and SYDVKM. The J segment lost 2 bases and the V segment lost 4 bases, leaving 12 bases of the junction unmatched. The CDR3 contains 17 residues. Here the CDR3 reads CASSSSGGPPGTYEQYF. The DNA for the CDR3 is TGTGCCAGCAGTTCGAGCGGGGGGCCTCCCGGTACCTACGAGCAGTACTTC.

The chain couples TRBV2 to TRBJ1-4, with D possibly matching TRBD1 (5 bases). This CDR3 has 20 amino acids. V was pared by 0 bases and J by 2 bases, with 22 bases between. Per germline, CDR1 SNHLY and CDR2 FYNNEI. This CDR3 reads CASSEALLAAGIWTNEKLFF. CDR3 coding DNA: TGTGCCAGCAGTGAAGCGCTTCTGGCGGCAGGGATTTGGACTAATGAAAAACTGTTTTTT.

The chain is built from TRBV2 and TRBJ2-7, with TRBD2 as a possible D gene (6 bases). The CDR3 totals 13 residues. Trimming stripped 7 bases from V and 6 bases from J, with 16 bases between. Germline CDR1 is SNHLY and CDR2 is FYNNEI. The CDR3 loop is CASKPGEVGEQYF. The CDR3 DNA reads TGTGCCAGCAAACCCGGGGAGGTTGGCGAGCAGTACTTC. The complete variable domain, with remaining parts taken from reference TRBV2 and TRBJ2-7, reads EPEVTQTPSHQVTQMGQEVILRCVPISNHLYFYWYRQILGQKVEFLVSFYNNEISEKSEIFDDQFSVERPDGSNFTLKIRSTKLEDSAMYFCASKPGEVGEQYFGPGTRLTVT.

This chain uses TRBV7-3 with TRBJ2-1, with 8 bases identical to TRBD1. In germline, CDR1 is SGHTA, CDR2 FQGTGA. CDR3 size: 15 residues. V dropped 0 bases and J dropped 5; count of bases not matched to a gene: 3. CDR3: CASSLTGQVNNEQFF. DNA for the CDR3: TGTGCCAGCAGCTTAACGGGACAGGTAAACAATGAGCAGTTCTTC.

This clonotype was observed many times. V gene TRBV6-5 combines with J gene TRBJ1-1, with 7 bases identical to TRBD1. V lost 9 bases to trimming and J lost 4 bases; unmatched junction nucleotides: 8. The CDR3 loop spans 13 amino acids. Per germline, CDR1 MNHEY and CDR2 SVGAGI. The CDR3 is CASRQGFGTEAFF. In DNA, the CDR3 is TGTGCCAGTCGACAGGGTTTTGGCACTGAAGCTTTCTTT.

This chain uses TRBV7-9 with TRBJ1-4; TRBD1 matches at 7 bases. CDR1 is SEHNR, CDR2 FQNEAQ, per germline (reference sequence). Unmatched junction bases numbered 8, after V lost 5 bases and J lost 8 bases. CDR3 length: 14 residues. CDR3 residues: CASSRDRVSEKLFF. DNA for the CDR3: TGTGCCAGCAGCCGCGACAGGGTTAGCGAAAAACTGTTTTTT.

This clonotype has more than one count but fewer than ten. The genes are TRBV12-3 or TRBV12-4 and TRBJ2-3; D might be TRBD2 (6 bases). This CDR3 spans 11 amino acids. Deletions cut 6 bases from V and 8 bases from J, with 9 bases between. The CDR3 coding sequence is TGTGCCAGCAGCGTCGGGGGTACGCAGTATTTT. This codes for CASSVGGTQYF.

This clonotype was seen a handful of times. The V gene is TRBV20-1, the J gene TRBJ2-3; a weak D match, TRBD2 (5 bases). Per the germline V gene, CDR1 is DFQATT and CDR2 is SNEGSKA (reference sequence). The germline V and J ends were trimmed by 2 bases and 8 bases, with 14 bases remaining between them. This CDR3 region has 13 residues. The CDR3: CSARNSRTSTQYF. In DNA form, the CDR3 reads TGCAGTGCTAGAAACAGTCGGACTTCTACGCAGTATTTT.

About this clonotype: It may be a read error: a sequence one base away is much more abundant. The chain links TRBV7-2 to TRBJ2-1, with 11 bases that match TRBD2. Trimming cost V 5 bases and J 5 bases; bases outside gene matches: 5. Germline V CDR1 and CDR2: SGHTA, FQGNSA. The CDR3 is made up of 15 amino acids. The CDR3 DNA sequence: TGTGCCAGCAGCAGGACTAGCGGGCGGAACAATGAGCAGTTCTTC. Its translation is CASSRTSGRNNEQFF.

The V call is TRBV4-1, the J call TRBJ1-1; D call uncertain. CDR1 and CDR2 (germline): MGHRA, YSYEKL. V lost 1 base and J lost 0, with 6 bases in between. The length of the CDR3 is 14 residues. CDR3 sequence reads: CASSQVILNTEAFF. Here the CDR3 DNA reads TGCGCCAGCAGCCAAGTTATTCTGAACACTGAAGCTTTCTTT.

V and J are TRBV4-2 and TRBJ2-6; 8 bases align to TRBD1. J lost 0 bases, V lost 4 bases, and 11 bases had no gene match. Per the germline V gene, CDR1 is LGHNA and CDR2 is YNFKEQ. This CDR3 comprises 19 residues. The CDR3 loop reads CASSLRQGSSLSGANVLTF. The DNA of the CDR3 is TGTGCCAGCAGCCTCCGACAGGGGTCCTCCCTCTCTGGGGCCAACGTCCTGACTTTC.